This T cell receptor (beta chain) comes out of a study of control samples from healthy donors and cancer patients. In germline, CDR1 is KGHDR, CDR2 SFDVKD. V lost 4 bases, J lost 6 bases, and 6 bases stayed unmatched. The CDR3 runs to 14 residues. Generated by immunoSEQ multiplex PCR, the TCRdb table keeps only in-frame clones and is missing some. Of some 130,000 clones detected, just under 95% appear once; the ten largest clones hold 5.5%. The V call is TRBV24-1, the J call TRBJ2-3; 7 bases agree with TRBD2. This receptor was identified in a man between 18 and 29 years old in good health. What was sequenced was blood. CDR3 nucleotides: TGTGCCACCAGTGACCGGGGGGTGGGTGATACGCAGTATTTT. Translating gives CATSDRGVGDTQYF.